This T cell receptor beta chain was identified during a study of OX40 agonist ivuxolimab in advanced cancers. Overall study: Patients were infused with ivuxolimab every 2 weeks at 0.01 to 10 mg/kg. Broader study findings: At 0.1 to 3.0 mg/kg and by week 6, clonal expansion occurred in CD4+ and CD8+ blood T cells.

The table came from immunoSEQ multiplex PCR; TCRdb's copy has only in-frame clones and leaves some out. Among 75,000 to 80,000 clones listed, around 87% were seen once. Prior autoimmune disease or systemic immunosuppression barred patients. Germline lookup yields CDR1 LNHDA and CDR2 SQIVND (reference sequence). The CDR3 has 15 residues. Germline trimming cut 6 bases from V and 6 bases from J; bases unmatched to any gene: 4. This clone was seen just once. As yet, its antigen is unknown. Source: CD4+ or CD8+ T cells sorted from blood, taken in a trial of the OX40 agonist ivuxolimab. The sequence derives from an adult with an advanced solid tumor such as melanoma, head and neck, liver or kidney cancer. The chain carries TRBV19 and TRBJ2-1; 14 positions match TRBD2. The chain's CDR3 is CASSPGTSGSNEQFF. The CDR3 DNA sequence: TGTGCCAGTAGCCCCGGGACTAGCGGGAGCAATGAGCAGTTCTTC.